This T cell receptor beta chain was obtained from a study of T cell responses to AZD1222 COVID-19 vaccine. In the study overall: The study pooled second doses at about 4 or about 12 weeks. The study, taken as a whole, reports: Sampling captured repertoires only after the peak T cell response. CD4 TCRs covered the whole spike, strongest at regions 160-218 and 743-854.

Produced via immunoSEQ multiplex PCR; TCRdb's table is partial and in-frame only. Among 100,000 to 150,000 clones listed, approximately 90% were seen once. Concerning this clone itself: Antigen: not known.

Trimming cost V 2 bases and J 1 base; bases outside gene matches: 8. Germline CDR1 MNHEY, CDR2 SVGEGT. This CDR3 spans 16 amino acids. The sequence derives from an adult in good health. This specimen consisted of peripheral blood, obtained on day 0 of AZD1222 vaccination. The chain employs TRBV6-2 or TRBV6-3 and TRBJ2-7; 7 bases match TRBD2. The CDR3 region has the DNA TGTGCCAGCAGTTACGGTGGGGCGGGAGAGTCCTACGAGCAGTACTTC. This translates into CASSYGGAGESYEQYF.